This T cell receptor (beta chain) was recovered during a study of T cells after yellow fever vaccination. This clonotype was counted a few times. Its antigen is unidentified. For TCR, cDNA came from 5'RACE template switching, which added a universal primer site and UMIs. TCRdb re-called the 5' RACE reads through MiXCR, storing one row per CDR3 protein. The sample holds about 220,000 distinct CDR3 sequences; approximately 3.2% are singletons and the top ten take 2.5% to 3.5%. Regarding the study as a whole: Most clones from primary vaccination were detected again post-booster (around 96% CD4, about 88% CD8).

The germline gives CDR1 LGHDT, CDR2 YNNKEL (reference sequence). The CDR3 has 15 amino acids. J was trimmed by 5 bases and V by 0 bases; bases with no gene match: 3. The sequencing used CD4+ T cells sorted from PBMCs, collected 10 days after the yellow fever booster vaccination. The clonotype was recovered from a young man who received the YFV17D yellow fever vaccine. The rearrangement joins TRBV3-1 to TRBJ1-5; 8 bases agree with TRBD1. CDR3 coding DNA: TGTGCCAGCAGCCAAGATAGACAGGGGTATCAGCCCCAGCATTTT. This gives the protein CASSQDRQGYQPQHF.